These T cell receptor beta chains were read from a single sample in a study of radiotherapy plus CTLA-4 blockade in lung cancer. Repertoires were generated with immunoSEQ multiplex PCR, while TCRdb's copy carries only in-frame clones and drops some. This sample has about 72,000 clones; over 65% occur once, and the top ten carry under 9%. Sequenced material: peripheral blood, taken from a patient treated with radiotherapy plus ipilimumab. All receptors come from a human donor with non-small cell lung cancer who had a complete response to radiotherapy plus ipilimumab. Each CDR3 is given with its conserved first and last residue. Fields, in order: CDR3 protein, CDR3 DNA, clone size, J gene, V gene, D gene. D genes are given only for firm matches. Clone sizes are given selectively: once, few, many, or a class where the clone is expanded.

CASGGSTSGNTIYF,TGTGCCAGCGGGGGATCAACTTCTGGAAACACCATATATTTT,NA,TRBJ1-3,TRBV7-6,NA
CASSLGWQGANYGYTF,TGTGCCAGCAGCTTAGGGTGGCAGGGGGCTAACTATGGCTACACCTTC,NA,TRBJ1-2,TRBV7-2,TRBD1
CASSLQGLDQPQHF,TGTGCCAGCAGCTTGCAGGGGCTAGATCAGCCCCAGCATTTT,NA,TRBJ1-5,TRBV5-4,NA
CANHSVPVVSERCDMGNYGYTF,NA,NA,TRBJ1-2,TRBV19,NA
CASSPQSTAGTQYF,TGTGCCAGCAGCCCCCAATCCACTGCCGGTACGCAGTATTTT,NA,TRBJ2-3,TRBV9,NA
CASSIGGQQPQHF,TGTGCCAGTAGTATAGGGGGCCAGCAGCCCCAGCATTTT,NA,TRBJ1-5,TRBV19,NA
CASTLGRNTEAFF,TGCGCCAGCACTCTTGGACGAAACACTGAAGCTTTCTTT,few,TRBJ1-1,TRBV5-1,NA
CASSLDPGVYGYTF,TGTGCCAGCAGTTTAGATCCAGGAGTTTATGGCTACACCTTC,NA,TRBJ1-2,TRBV28,NA
CASSLEPRSREQFF,TGCGCCAGCAGCTTGGAACCTAGGTCCCGGGAGCAGTTCTTC,NA,TRBJ2-1,TRBV5-1,NA
CASGLGGSMNSPLHF,TGTGCTAGTGGTTTGGGTGGGAGTATGAATTCACCCCTCCACTTT,NA,TRBJ1-6,TRBV12-5,NA
CASSSTGVGGNTIYF,TGTGCCAGCAGTTCTACAGGGGTAGGTGGAAACACCATATATTTT,NA,TRBJ1-3,TRBV27,TRBD1
CASSSNTGELFF,TGCGCCAGCAGCTCCAACACCGGGGAGCTGTTTTTT,NA,TRBJ2-2,TRBV5-1,NA
CATSTRDPPGDTQYF,TGTGCCACCAGCACCCGGGACCCTCCAGGGGATACGCAGTATTTT,NA,TRBJ2-3,TRBV15,NA
CASSQDRAEGPQYF,TGTGCCAGCAGTCAGGACAGGGCCGAAGGGCCCCAGTACTTC,NA,TRBJ2-5,TRBV6-1,TRBD1
CASSQLLAEETQYF,TGTGCCAGCAGCCAACTTCTAGCGGAAGAGACCCAGTACTTC,NA,TRBJ2-5,TRBV2,TRBD2
CASTLEGLSNQPQHF,TGCGCCAGCACCCTAGAGGGGTTAAGCAATCAGCCCCAGCATTTT,NA,TRBJ1-5,TRBV5-1,NA